This entry lists 21 T cell receptor beta chains sequenced from one sample in a study of blood T cell repertoires in COVID-19. This table comes from immunoSEQ multiplex PCR, and its TCRdb copy is limited to in-frame clones, with some not included. This sample has 220,000 or so clones; around 90% occur once, and the top ten carry around 0.84%. Input material: peripheral blood. The receptor source for this set is a man between 60 and 75 years old with COVID-19, enrolled during active disease.

The genes are TRBV19 and TRBJ1-5; weak D call: TRBD1 (5 bases). This CDR3 has 14 amino acids. V dropped 5 bases and J dropped 7 bases, with 15 bases sitting between them. Germline CDR1 reads LNHDA; CDR2 reads SQIVND (reference sequence). The CDR3 spells CASSEEGRWQPQHF. For the CDR3, the DNA is TGTGCCAGTAGTGAGGAGGGGCGGTGGCAGCCCCAGCATTTT.

The chain recombines TRBV29-1 with TRBJ2-3, with 8 bases fitting TRBD2. Germline CDR1 SQVTM, CDR2 ANQGSEA. Unmatched junction bases numbered 14, after V lost 6 bases and J lost 6 bases. The CDR3 sequence is 15 residues long. The CDR3 sequence: CSVGRGALNSDTQYF. The CDR3 DNA is TGCAGCGTGGGGCGGGGGGCGCTTAATTCTGATACGCAGTATTTT.

This clone was detected only once. J is TRBJ2-1 and V is TRBV5-1, with 9 bases identical to TRBD1. CDR1 and CDR2 from the germline V gene are SGHRS and YFSETQ. V shed 4 bases, J shed 7 bases, and the junction held 6 bases outside the gene matches. This CDR3 region has 14 residues. The CDR3 loop reads CASSPGTGRNEQFF. The CDR3 nucleotides read TGCGCCAGCAGCCCCGGGACAGGGAGGAATGAGCAGTTCTTC. The complete variable domain, with remaining parts taken from reference TRBV5-1 and TRBJ2-1, reads KAGVTQTPRYLIKTRGQQVTLSCSPISGHRSVSWYQQTPGQGLQFLFEYFSETQRNKGNFPGRFSGRQFSNSRSEMNVSTLELGDSALYLCASSPGTGRNEQFFGPGTRLTVL.

Worth noting for this clone: Other DNA variants within this sample encode the same CDR3. V usage is TRBV30 and J usage is TRBJ1-5, with TRBD1 identical over 8 bases. Germline V gene lookup returns CDR1 GTSNPN and CDR2 SVGIG (reference sequence). The CDR3 has 13 residues. The junction had 1 base not matched to a gene; V was cut back by 2 bases and J by 4 bases. CDR3 bases: TGTGCCTGGAGTAGGACAGGGAATCAGCCCCAGCATTTT. Amino acids: CAWSRTGNQPQHF. Supplemented by reference TRBV30 and TRBJ1-5, the full variable domain reads SQTIHQWPATLVQPVGSPLSLECTVEGTSNPNLYWYRQAAGRGLQLLFYSVGIGQISSEVPQNLSASRPQDRQFILSSKKLLLSDSGFYLCAWSRTGNQPQHFGDGTRLSIL.

The chain recombines TRBV29-1 with TRBJ2-1; 13 bases are shared with TRBD2. The CDR3 is made up of 20 amino acids. The V and J ends lost 4 bases and 1 base, in that order; junction bases with no gene match: 16. Germline loops: CDR1 SQVTM, CDR2 ANQGSEA. The CDR3: CSVGAGLAGEDRWSYNEQFF. The CDR3, as DNA: TGCAGCGTTGGGGCTGGACTAGCGGGAGAAGATAGGTGGTCCTACAATGAGCAGTTCTTC.

The rearrangement uses TRBV4-1 and TRBJ2-1; 11 nucleotides agree with TRBD2. V shed 1 base, J shed 8 bases, and the junction held 10 bases outside the gene matches. The CDR3 is 17 amino acids. Germline lookup yields CDR1 MGHRA and CDR2 YSYEKL. In DNA, the CDR3 is TGCGCCAGCAGCCAAGCTCTTAGCGGGAGGGCCAAGGATGAGCAGTTCTTC. It is translated as CASSQALSGRAKDEQFF.

V and J are TRBV7-2 and TRBJ1-3; weak D call: TRBD1 (6 bases). CDR1 is SGHTA, CDR2 FQGNSA, per germline. CDR3 length: 15 residues. V was cut by 4 bases and J by 0 bases, with 10 bases left in between. CDR3 protein: CASSSLTGSGNTIYF. CDR3 in DNA: TGTGCCAGCAGCTCTTTGACAGGCTCTGGAAACACCATATATTTT.

The chain is built from TRBV18 and TRBJ2-7; 7 bases are shared with TRBD1. Germline V gene data show CDR1 as KGHSH and CDR2 as LQKENI. The CDR3 length is 13 residues. Trimming took 3 bases from V and 8 from J; bases not matched to a gene: 7. The CDR3 region is CASSPGTVRKQYF. The CDR3 bases are TGTGCCAGCTCACCCGGGACAGTTAGAAAGCAGTACTTC.

The chain is built from TRBV13 and TRBJ2-3; 10 nucleotides agree with TRBD2. The CDR3 length is 17 residues. J gave up 6 bases and V 2 bases, and 11 bases lay outside the gene matches. Germline-derived CDR1 and CDR2 are PRHDT and FYEKMQ (reference sequence). The CDR3 nucleotides read TGTGCCAGCAGCTTAATCTCCCTAGCGGGAGCATGGGATACGCAGTATTTT. Translated: CASSLISLAGAWDTQYF.

The chain joins TRBV2 to TRBJ1-3; D is undetermined. The CDR3 extends over 13 amino acids. Trimming pared 5 bases from V and 9 bases from J, leaving 14 bases between. Per the germline V gene, CDR1 is SNHLY and CDR2 is FYNNEI. CDR3 residues: CASSRDTLSTIYF. DNA for the CDR3: TGTGCCAGCAGTCGCGATACTTTATCCACCATATATTTT.

J is TRBJ1-5 and V is TRBV7-9; the D gene is possibly TRBD1 (6 bases). This CDR3 has 15 amino acids. V lost 5 bases and J 3 bases, leaving 14 bases between the germline ends. CDR1 and CDR2 (germline): SEHNR, FQNEAQ (reference sequence). The CDR3 here is CASSRSNRDNQPQHF. The CDR3 nucleotides read TGTGCCAGCAGCCGGTCAAACAGGGACAATCAGCCCCAGCATTTT.

The chain joins TRBV4-1 to TRBJ2-3; D may be TRBD2 (5 bases). Per the germline V gene, CDR1 is MGHRA and CDR2 is YSYEKL. Trimming stripped 0 bases from V and 1 base from J, with 14 bases between. This CDR3 comprises 17 residues. CDR3 in amino acids: CASSQERWEKRTDTQYF. The CDR3 coding sequence is TGCGCCAGCAGCCAAGAACGGTGGGAGAAACGCACAGATACGCAGTATTTT.

V is TRBV5-4 and J is TRBJ2-6; unclear D gene. CDR1 is SGHNT, CDR2 YYREEE, per germline (reference sequence). V lost 2 bases and J 7 bases, leaving 7 bases between the germline ends. The CDR3 spans 13 residues. The CDR3 DNA follows: TGTGCCAGCAGCTTTCACAGCGCCAACGTCCTGACTTTC. It is translated as CASSFHSANVLTF.

Turning to this clone: The junction departs from the called germline gene at one end, perhaps through a read error. The chain has TRBV5-1 and TRBJ1-1; maybe TRBD1 (6 bases). The CDR3 length is 10 residues. Germline V gene sequence: CDR1 SGHRS, CDR2 YFSETQ. Here the CDR3 DNA reads TGCGCCAGCAGCTTAGGGACACTACCTTTT. The encoded protein is CASSLGTLPF.

V gene TRBV27 combines with J gene TRBJ2-7, with 14 bases that match TRBD2. The J segment lost 4 bases and the V segment lost 2 bases, leaving 7 bases of the junction unmatched. Germline CDR1 reads MNHEY; CDR2 reads SMNVEV (reference sequence). The CDR3 is made up of 17 amino acids. CDR3 nucleotide sequence: TGTGCCAGCAGTTTAAAGGTCGGGACTAGCGGGAGTTACGAGCAGTACTTC. The encoded protein is CASSLKVGTSGSYEQYF.

As for this clone: Other DNA sequences within the sample encode an identical CDR3. The chain joins TRBV7-2 to TRBJ2-7, with D perhaps TRBD2 (5 bases). V was trimmed by 1 base and J by 4 bases, leaving 14 bases between them. The CDR3 contains 15 residues. Germline V gene lookup returns CDR1 SGHTA and CDR2 FQGNSA. Here the CDR3 reads CASSLGASGVYEQYF. CDR3 DNA sequence: TGTGCCAGCAGCTTAGGGGCCTCCGGGGTGTACGAGCAGTACTTC.

This clone was detected a few times. The gene calls are TRBV19 and TRBJ2-5; D is perhaps TRBD2 (7 bases). CDR1 and CDR2 from the germline V gene are LNHDA and SQIVND (reference sequence). The CDR3 spans 16 residues. Trimming took 7 bases from V and 2 from J, leaving 20 bases between them. The CDR3 DNA reads as TGTGCCAGTAAGATAGTGGGGGCTAGCGGACAAGAGACCCAGTACTTC. Translated: CASKIVGASGQETQYF. Using reference TRBV19 and TRBJ2-5 for the parts outside the CDR3, the full variable domain is DGGITQSPKYLFRKEGQNVTLSCEQNLNHDAMYWYRQDPGQGLRLIYYSQIVNDFQKGDIAEGYSVSREKKESFPLTVTSAQKNPTAFYLCASKIVGASGQETQYFGPGTRLLVL.

V usage is TRBV7-2 and J usage is TRBJ2-1; TRBD2 aligns across 12 bases. CDR3 length equals 15 residues. J gave up 6 bases and V 5 bases, and 5 bases lay outside the gene matches. Per the germline V gene, CDR1 is SGHTA and CDR2 is FQGNSA. The CDR3 coding sequence is TGTGCCAGCAGCGGTATGGGACTAGCGGGCAATGAGCAGTTCTTC. Residues: CASSGMGLAGNEQFF.

CDR3 sequence (DNA): TGCGCCAGCAGCGAAGGGGGGGACACTGAAGCTTTCTTT. This encodes CASSEGGDTEAFF. The J gene is TRBJ1-1, the V gene TRBV5-1; maybe TRBD1 (6 bases). This CDR3 is 13 amino acids long. CDR1 SGHRS and CDR2 YFSETQ come from the germline V gene. V was clipped by 4 bases and J by 3 bases, with 10 bases between them.

The rearrangement joins TRBV5-1 to TRBJ1-6, with D uncertain. The ends were cut back, 7 bases at V and 7 bases at J, with 12 bases in the middle. The CDR3 is 13 residues long. Per the germline V gene, CDR1 is SGHRS and CDR2 is YFSETQ. The CDR3 is CASGEGVNSPLHF. The DNA of the CDR3 is TGCGCCAGCGGGGAGGGTGTGAATTCACCCCTCCACTTT.

The chain joins TRBV2 to TRBJ1-1; D is possibly TRBD1 (6 bases). The CDR3 covers 15 residues. The germline V and J ends were trimmed by 6 bases and 1 base, with 15 bases remaining between them. In germline, CDR1 is SNHLY, CDR2 FYNNEI. CDR3 in DNA: TGTGCCAGCAGCCTTTATGGACAGACGAACACTGAAGCTTTCTTT. Translation: CASSLYGQTNTEAFF. The complete variable domain, with remaining parts taken from reference TRBV2 and TRBJ1-1, reads EPEVTQTPSHQVTQMGQEVILRCVPISNHLYFYWYRQILGQKVEFLVSFYNNEISEKSEIFDDQFSVERPDGSNFTLKIRSTKLEDSAMYFCASSLYGQTNTEAFFGQGTRLTVV.